A single sample gave rise to the 18 T cell receptor beta chains below, sequenced in a study of OX40 agonist ivuxolimab in advanced cancers. Preparation of the library involved the immunoSEQ multiplex PCR assay. This immuneACCESS table, as held by TCRdb, lists in-frame sequences with V and J called but not all clones. Of the missing ones, under half trace to an unresolved V gene in checked studies; the others have no known cause. In this sample the table shows tens of thousands of clones, roughly 78% of which occur a single time. The ten largest clonotypes hold 5% to 6.5% of the sample. The sequencing here drew on CD4+ or CD8+ T cells sorted from blood, taken in a trial of the OX40 agonist ivuxolimab. These receptor sequences come from an adult with an advanced solid tumor such as melanoma, head and neck, liver or kidney cancer.

This sequence joins TRBV6-1 and TRBJ2-3; unclear D gene. Germline V CDR1 and CDR2: MNHNS, SASEGT. The CDR3 is made up of 13 amino acids. The V and J ends lost 0 bases and 7 bases respectively, with 8 bases between them. Here the CDR3 reads CASSEALHNTQYF. CDR3 DNA: TGTGCCAGCAGTGAAGCGCTTCATAATACGCAGTATTTT.

The chain uses TRBV29-1 and TRBJ2-7; TRBD1 might be the D (6 bases). Deletions cut 7 bases from V and 3 bases from J, with 13 bases between. This CDR3 comprises 12 residues. The germline CDR1 and CDR2 sequences are SQVTM and ANQGSEA. The CDR3 bases are TGCAGCGCGTGGCAGGGGATCTACGAGCAGTACTTC. Translation gives CSAWQGIYEQYF.

The CDR3 nucleotides read TGCAGCGTTGGGACAGGGGGCGCGTACGAGCAGTACTTC. Protein: CSVGTGGAYEQYF. This sequence joins TRBV29-1 and TRBJ2-7, with TRBD1 matching over 11 bases. The CDR3 has 13 residues. Losses at the gene ends were 4 bases for V and 4 bases for J; bases not matched to a gene: 3. The V gene's germline CDR1 is SQVTM and CDR2 ANQGSEA.

On this clone itself: The sample contains more than one DNA sequence encoding this CDR3. CDR3 loop: CASRGQGNTGELFF. The CDR3 DNA reads as TGTGCCAGCAGAGGACAGGGGAACACCGGGGAGCTGTTTTTT. The rearrangement joins TRBV2 to TRBJ2-2; 8 bases match TRBD1. The germline V gene encodes CDR1 SNHLY and CDR2 FYNNEI. The CDR3 consists of 14 residues. The V gene end was trimmed by 6 bases and the J gene end by 1 base; junction bases not matched to a gene: 1.

The CDR3 sequence is CASSSRPNQPQHF. In nucleotides, the CDR3 is TGTGCCAGCAGCTCCCGACCCAATCAGCCCCAGCATTTT. The rearrangement joins TRBV5-8 to TRBJ1-5; D remains ambiguous. This CDR3 contains 13 residues. Germline CDR1 SGHTS, CDR2 YDEGEE. V shed 3 bases and J shed 3 bases, with 7 bases lying between them.

The chain recombines TRBV9 with TRBJ1-6, with a weak D call TRBD1 (5 bases). The V end was cut by 7 bases, the J end by 9 bases, with 20 bases between. This CDR3 has 15 residues. Germline CDR1 and CDR2: SGDLS and YYNGEE. The CDR3 loop is CASRGGAGSSSPLHF. In nucleotides, the CDR3 is TGTGCCAGCCGGGGAGGGGCCGGCTCGAGTTCACCCCTCCACTTT. Full variable domain (outside the CDR3, taken from reference TRBV9 and TRBJ1-6): DSGVTQTPKHLITATGQRVTLRCSPRSGDLSVYWYQQSLDQGLQFLIQYYNGEERAKGNILERFSAQQFPDLHSELNLSSLELGDSALYFCASRGGAGSSSPLHFGNGTRLTVT.

The rearrangement links TRBV30 to TRBJ1-1; the D gene is possibly TRBD1 (6 bases). Between the trimmed V and J ends, which lost 5 bases and 4 bases, there was a span of 17 bases. CDR3 length: 14 amino acids. Per the germline V gene, CDR1 is GTSNPN and CDR2 is SVGIG (reference sequence). DNA of the CDR3: TGTGCCTGGCACGAGGGGGGCCGGGGCACTGAAGCTTTCTTT. Translated: CAWHEGGRGTEAFF.

This chain uses TRBV7-6 with TRBJ1-3; TRBD1 might be the D (6 bases). The ends were cut back, 7 bases at V and 0 bases at J, with 16 bases in the middle. CDR3 length equals 16 residues. Per germline, CDR1 SGHVS and CDR2 FNYEAQ. The CDR3 DNA reads as TGTGCCAGCACCGTCGGGACATTTCGCTCTGGAAACACCATATATTTT. Amino acids: CASTVGTFRSGNTIYF.

This chain connects TRBV5-6 to TRBJ2-2; D is unclear. The germline gives CDR1 SGHDT, CDR2 YYEEEE. CDR3 length: 13 amino acids. Trimming removed 7 bases at V and 5 bases at J, with 12 bases between. CDR3 DNA sequence: TGTGCCAGCCGGGCTTCTCAAACCGGGGAGCTGTTTTTT. As protein: CASRASQTGELFF.

This rearrangement joins TRBV20-1 to TRBJ1-1; no clear D gene. Germline V CDR1 and CDR2: DFQATT, SNEGSKA (reference sequence). There are 11 residues in the CDR3. CDR3: CSGSFDTEAFF. The CDR3 coding sequence is TGCAGCGGGTCGTTTGACACTGAAGCTTTCTTT.

The chain employs TRBV5-3 and TRBJ1-6, with D maybe TRBD1 (5 bases). TRBV5-3 is treated as an ORF (open reading frame) with a function not yet certain. The CDR3 runs 14 residues. The ends were cut back, 0 bases at V and 9 bases at J, with 10 bases in the middle. For the CDR3, the DNA is TGTGCCAGAAGCTTGGGGCAGGGCCGTTCACCCCTCCACTTT. Its translation is CARSLGQGRSPLHF.

CDR3 residues: CASSLGGVTSYEQYF. The CDR3, as DNA: TGCGCCAGCAGCTTGGGGGGTGTCACCTCCTACGAGCAGTACTTC. V usage is TRBV5-1 and J usage is TRBJ2-7; D is unresolved. This CDR3 has 15 amino acids. Trimming took 0 bases from V and 0 from J, leaving 10 bases between them. Germline V gene lookup returns CDR1 SGHRS and CDR2 YFSETQ.

DNA for the CDR3: TGTGCCAGCAGCGCCGGAAGGGAACCTTACAATGAGCAGTTCTTC. It translates to CASSAGREPYNEQFF. The V call is TRBV7-9, the J call TRBJ2-1; unclear D gene. Deletions cut 5 bases from V and 4 bases from J, with 15 bases between. Germline CDR1 SEHNR, CDR2 FQNEAQ (reference sequence). CDR3 length equals 15 residues.

This chain uses TRBV7-2 with TRBJ2-1, with D uncertain. V lost 1 base and J 7 bases, leaving 14 bases between the germline ends. Germline V lookup: CDR1 SGHTA, CDR2 FQGNSA. The CDR3 extends over 15 amino acids. CDR3 in DNA: TGTGCCAGCAGCTTAGTCGGATGGGGTGAGAATGAGCAGTTCTTC. As protein: CASSLVGWGENEQFF.

The V call is TRBV7-9, the J call TRBJ2-7; perhaps TRBD1 as D (5 bases). Germline V gives CDR1 SEHNR, CDR2 FQNEAQ (reference sequence). The CDR3 sequence is 13 residues long. Trimming removed 4 bases from V and 2 bases from J, with 9 bases in between. CDR3 region: CASSYRGTYEQYF. CDR3 nucleotides: TGTGCCAGCAGCTATAGGGGCACCTACGAGCAGTACTTC.

This sequence joins TRBV10-2 and TRBJ2-5; no reliable D call. Per the germline V gene, CDR1 is WSHSY and CDR2 is SAAADI. Between the trimmed V and J ends, which lost 2 bases and 4 bases, there was a span of 5 bases. The CDR3 runs to 12 residues. The CDR3: CASSELVETQYF. The CDR3 coding sequence is TGCGCCAGCAGTGAGCTAGTAGAGACCCAGTACTTC.

This chain links TRBV7-6 with TRBJ2-2; D not resolved. The CDR3 runs to 15 residues. Trimming cost V 1 base and J 4 bases, with 10 bases left between them. Germline V lookup: CDR1 SGHVS, CDR2 FNYEAQ. The CDR3 DNA follows: TGTGCCAGCAGCTTAGTAGGAGTCACCACCGGGGAGCTGTTTTTT. It is translated as CASSLVGVTTGELFF.

The chain carries TRBV5-4 and TRBJ2-3, with a possible D match to TRBD2 (5 bases). Trimming removed 2 bases at V and 4 bases at J, with 11 bases between. The germline V gene encodes CDR1 SGHNT and CDR2 YYREEE (reference sequence). The CDR3 is 14 residues long. Written as DNA, the CDR3 is TGTGCCAGCAGCTTAGGTGGGAGTTCAGATACGCAGTATTTT. Its translation: CASSLGGSSDTQYF.